A single sample gave rise to the 13 T cell receptor beta chains below, sequenced in a study of memory CD4+ T cells and cytomegalovirus serostatus. Clones were sequenced by immunoSEQ multiplex PCR, and TCRdb holds only the in-frame ones, with some missing. Here the sample spans under 40,000 clones, around 80% being singletons. Single viable CD3+CD4+CD8-CD45RO+ cells were sorted as the memory CD4+ T cells. The sample was memory CD4+ T cells from blood. All receptors come from an adult in good health and CMV-seropositive.

The rearrangement links TRBV7-2 to TRBJ1-2; 10 nucleotides align to TRBD1. V lost 5 bases to trimming and J lost 6 bases; unmatched junction nucleotides: 18. Germline V gives CDR1 SGHTA, CDR2 FQGNSA. There are 18 residues in the CDR3. The CDR3 nucleotides read TGTGCCAGCAGCCGCGGAGGCGGGACAGGGGATTTTACGGATGGCTACACCTTC. Translating gives CASSRGGGTGDFTDGYTF.

The CDR3 DNA sequence: TGTGCCAGCAGCTTTCCTAGGAGGGTAGGGCAGTATTTT. Amino acid sequence: CASSFPRRVGQYF. This chain uses TRBV7-9 with TRBJ2-3, with D possibly being TRBD2 (6 bases). Deletions cut 3 bases from V and 11 bases from J, with 15 bases between. CDR1 and CDR2 from the germline V gene are SEHNR and FQNEAQ (reference sequence). The CDR3 sequence is 13 residues long.

V gene TRBV5-1 combines with J gene TRBJ2-1; TRBD2 aligns across 9 bases. The germline CDR1 and CDR2 sequences are SGHRS and YFSETQ. This CDR3 is built from 16 residues. V trimming: 0 bases; J trimming: 3 bases; junction bases outside the gene matches: 4. The CDR3 here is CASSLGLADGYNEQFF. In DNA, the CDR3 is TGCGCCAGCAGCTTGGGACTAGCGGATGGCTACAATGAGCAGTTCTTC.

This rearrangement joins TRBV28 to TRBJ1-5; no firm D call. Deletions cut 1 base from V and 2 bases from J, with 9 bases between. CDR3 length equals 15 residues. CDR1 is MDHEN, CDR2 SYDVKM, per germline. The CDR3 here is CASSLSNIGNQPQHF. The CDR3 coding sequence is TGTGCCAGCAGTTTATCCAATATCGGCAATCAGCCCCAGCATTTT.

This clone has just a few counts. This chain's CDR3 is CAGRTGLNTEAFF. For the CDR3, the DNA is TGCGCCGGTAGGACAGGGCTAAACACTGAAGCTTTCTTT. The J gene is TRBJ1-1, the V gene TRBV5-1; TRBD1 aligns across 8 bases. This CDR3 is built from 13 residues. The germline V gene encodes CDR1 SGHRS and CDR2 YFSETQ. Germline trimming cut 10 bases from V and 2 bases from J; bases unmatched to any gene: 7.

The V and J genes are TRBV19 and TRBJ1-2; a weak D match, TRBD1 (6 bases). The CDR3 contains 15 residues. Trimming removed 3 bases at V and 4 bases at J, with 15 bases between. Germline CDR1 LNHDA, CDR2 SQIVND (reference sequence). CDR3 region: CASSIGTGNSYGYTF. CDR3 nucleotide sequence: TGTGCCAGTAGTATCGGTACAGGGAATAGCTATGGCTACACCTTC.

CDR3 residues: CASSIDQAGWPFF. In nucleotides, the CDR3 is TGTGCCAGTAGTATAGATCAGGCAGGGTGGCCGTTCTTC. V is TRBV19 and J is TRBJ2-1; possible D gene TRBD1, 5 bases. The CDR3 is made up of 13 amino acids. With 0 bases removed from V and 15 bases from J, the gap between germline ends came to 15 bases. Germline values: CDR1 LNHDA, CDR2 SQIVND (reference sequence).

This sequence joins TRBV7-3 and TRBJ2-5, with D unresolved. There are 13 residues in the CDR3. V lost 0 bases to trimming and J lost 5 bases, with 7 bases between them. The germline V gene has CDR1 SGHTA and CDR2 FQGTGA. The CDR3: CASSLTPWETQYF. CDR3 sequence (DNA): TGTGCCAGCAGCTTAACTCCGTGGGAGACCCAGTACTTC.

The chain links TRBV18 to TRBJ1-1; possible D gene TRBD1, 5 bases. The CDR3 covers 14 residues. The V and J ends lost 3 bases and 1 base respectively, with 9 bases between them. Germline CDR1 and CDR2: KGHSH and LQKENI. In DNA, the CDR3 is TGTGCCAGCTCACCCGCAGGGCAGAACACTGAAGCTTTCTTT. It translates to CASSPAGQNTEAFF.

The rearrangement links TRBV7-9 to TRBJ1-2; D might be TRBD1 (5 bases). Germline V gene data show CDR1 as SEHNR and CDR2 as FQNEAQ (reference sequence). Trimming removed 0 bases at V and 0 bases at J, with 8 bases between. CDR3 size: 15 residues. The CDR3 region has the DNA TGTGCCAGCAGCTTAGCTAGGGGAGCTAACTATGGCTACACCTTC. Protein product: CASSLARGANYGYTF.

This chain connects TRBV29-1 to TRBJ2-3, with D possibly being TRBD2 (7 bases). CDR1 is SQVTM, CDR2 ANQGSEA, per germline. The CDR3 contains 13 residues. V was cut by 3 bases and J by 3 bases, with 10 bases left in between. The DNA for the CDR3 is TGCAGCGTTGATGAGGGGGGGACAGATACGCAGTATTTT. Its translation is CSVDEGGTDTQYF.

This clone was seen more than once but under ten times. The CDR3 region has the DNA TGTGCCAGCAGCAACGGAGTCAATCAGCCCCAGCATTTT. Translating it yields CASSNGVNQPQHF. The V and J genes are TRBV7-2 and TRBJ1-5, with D unclear. Looked up from germline, CDR1 is SGHTA and CDR2 is FQGNSA. The CDR3 length is 13 residues. V was cut by 5 bases and J by 3 bases, with 8 bases left in between.

The rearrangement uses TRBV18 and TRBJ1-4; TRBD1 is a possible D gene (5 bases). The CDR3 is 14 amino acids. Germline lookup yields CDR1 KGHSH and CDR2 LQKENI. Deletions cut 6 bases from V and 0 bases from J, with 8 bases between. DNA for the CDR3: TGTGCCAGCTCCTTGACAGCAACTAATGAAAAACTGTTTTTT. Protein product: CASSLTATNEKLFF.